This TCR beta chain is from a study of CD8 T cells in Susac syndrome. Reverse transcription of roughly 0.45 to 1 ug RNA was carried out with random hexamers. Each CDR3 protein gets one entry after TCRdb re-called the immunoSEQ multiplex PCR reads with MiXCR. The data show around 200,000 distinct CDR3 sequences, roughly 96% seen once. Trimming cost V 1 base and J 1 base, with 10 bases left between them. This CDR3 has 15 residues. CDR1 is SGHVS, CDR2 FQNEAQ, per germline. The chain couples TRBV7-8 to TRBJ1-1; no clear D. Sequenced sample: CD4+ T cells from PBMCs. The sequence came from a human donor in good health. CDR3: CASSLGHLRNTEAFF. The CDR3 region has the DNA TGTGCCAGCAGCTTAGGACACTTGCGGAACACTGAAGCTTTCTTT.